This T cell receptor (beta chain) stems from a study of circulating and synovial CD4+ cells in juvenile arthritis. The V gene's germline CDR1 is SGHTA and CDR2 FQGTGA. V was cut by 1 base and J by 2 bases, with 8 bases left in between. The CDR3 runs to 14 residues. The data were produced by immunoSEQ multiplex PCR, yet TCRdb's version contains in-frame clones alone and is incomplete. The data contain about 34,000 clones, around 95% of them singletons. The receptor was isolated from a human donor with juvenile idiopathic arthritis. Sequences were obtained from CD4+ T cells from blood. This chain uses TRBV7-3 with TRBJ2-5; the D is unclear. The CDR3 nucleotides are TGTGCCAGCAGCTTAAATGGCAGACAAGAGACCCAGTACTTC. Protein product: CASSLNGRQETQYF. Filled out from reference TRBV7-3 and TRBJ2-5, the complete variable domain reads GAGVSQTPSNKVTEKGKYVELRCDPISGHTALYWYRQSLGQGPEFLIYFQGTGAADDSGLPNDRFFAVRPEGSVSTLKIQRTERGDSAVYLCASSLNGRQETQYFGPGTRLLVL.